The clone carrying this T cell receptor (beta chain) has more than one count but fewer than ten. Antigen: not known. This entry is derived from a study of beta chain features in type 1 diabetes. Across the study: The examined sorted cells totaled approximately 110 million across samples. Points from the study as a whole: Individuals with type 1 diabetes displayed fewer insertions and more deletions at VDJ junctions. Shorter TCRB CDR3s, moderately but significantly so, were found in Type 1 diabetes patients in all four CD4+ subsets.

Cells sorted by CD45RO/CCR7/CD25/CD127/CD95/CD27 comprised CD4+ naive, central memory, regulatory and stem cell-like memory cells. V lost 6 bases, J lost 1 base, and 16 bases lay in between. Germline-derived CDR1 and CDR2 are MDHEN and SYDVKM. The CDR3 is 16 amino acids. The authors reverse transcribed all of the isolated RNA, so sequencing captured expressed TCRB transcripts. Only in-frame clones appear in the TCRdb table, and some are missing; sequencing was by immunoSEQ multiplex PCR. The data show hundreds of thousands of clones, around 13% seen once. Sequenced sample: central memory CD4+ T cells from blood. The J gene is TRBJ2-1, the V gene TRBV28; D might be TRBD2 (6 bases). This receptor was identified in a man younger than 45 in good health. CDR3: CASSLLRGLSYNEQFF. Here the CDR3 DNA reads TGTGCCAGCAGCCTACTTCGGGGGTTATCCTACAATGAGCAGTTCTTC.